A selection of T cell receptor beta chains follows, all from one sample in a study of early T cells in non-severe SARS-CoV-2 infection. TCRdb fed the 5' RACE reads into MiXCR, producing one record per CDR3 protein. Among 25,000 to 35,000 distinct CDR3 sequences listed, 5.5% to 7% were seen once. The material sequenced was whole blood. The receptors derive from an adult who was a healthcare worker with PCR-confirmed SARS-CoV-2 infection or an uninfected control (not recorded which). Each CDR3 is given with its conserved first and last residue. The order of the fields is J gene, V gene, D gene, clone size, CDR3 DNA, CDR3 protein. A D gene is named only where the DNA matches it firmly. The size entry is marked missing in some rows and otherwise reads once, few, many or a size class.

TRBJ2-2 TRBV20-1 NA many TGCAGTGCTGGAATCACGGGGACCGGGGAGCTGTTTTTT CSAGITGTGELFF
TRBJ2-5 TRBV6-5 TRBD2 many TGTGCCAGCAGCCCCCGGTTTGGACTAGCGGGGCTCCCAACTCGAGAGACCCAGTACTTC CASSPRFGLAGLPTRETQYF
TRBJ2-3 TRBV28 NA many TGTGCCTCCGCTAGGGGGGGACCCCCTAGGGATACGCAGTATTTT CASARGGPPRDTQYF
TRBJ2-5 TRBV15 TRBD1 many TGTGCCACCAGCAAGCTGGGACAGCAAGAGACCCAGTACTTC CATSKLGQQETQYF
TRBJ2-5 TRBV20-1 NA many TGCAGTGCTAGAGATTCGGCGGAGACCCAGTACTTC CSARDSAETQYF
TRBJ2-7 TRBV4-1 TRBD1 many TGCGCCAGCAGCTTCGGACAGGGGAGATACGAGCAGTACTTC CASSFGQGRYEQYF
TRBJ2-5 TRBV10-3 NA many TGTGCCATGGGACGGGGGAGCCAAGAGACCCAGTACTTC CAMGRGSQETQYF
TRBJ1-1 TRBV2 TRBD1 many TGTGCCAGCAGTGAGAACAGGGGGTATTTAACTGAAGCTTTCTTT CASSENRGYLTEAFF
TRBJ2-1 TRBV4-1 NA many TGCGCCAGCAGCCAAGCCCCAAGCTCCTACAATGAGCAGTTCTTC CASSQAPSSYNEQFF
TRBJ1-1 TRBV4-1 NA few TGCGCCAGCAGCCGAGAACTCGGGAACACTGAAGCTTTCTTT CASSRELGNTEAFF
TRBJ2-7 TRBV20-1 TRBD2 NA TGCAGTGCTCCGAGCGGGGGCCACTACGAGCAGTACTTC CSAPSGGHYEQYF
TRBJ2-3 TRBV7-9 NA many TGTGCCAGCAGCTCAGTCGCAGGGTCAGGCAGAGATACGCAGTATTTT CASSSVAGSGRDTQYF
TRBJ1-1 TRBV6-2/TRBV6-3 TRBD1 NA TGTGCCAGCAGTTCCGGACAGGCCATGAACACTGAAGCTTTCTTT CASSSGQAMNTEAFF
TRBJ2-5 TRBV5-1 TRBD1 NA TGCGCCAGCAGCCCCAGGACAGGGGACGGGGAGACCCAGTACTTC CASSPRTGDGETQYF
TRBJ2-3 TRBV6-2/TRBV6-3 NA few TGTGCCAGCAGTTACACGACGGATACGCAGTATTTT CASSYTTDTQYF
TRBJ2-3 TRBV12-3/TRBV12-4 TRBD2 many TGTGCCAGCACCCGGGGGGGCACAGATACGCAGTATTTT CASTRGGTDTQYF
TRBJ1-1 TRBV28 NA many TGTGCCAGCAGCCCCGGGACAGAAGCTTTCTTT CASSPGTEAFF
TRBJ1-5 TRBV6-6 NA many TGTGCCAGCAGTCTCCCAGGGTCCGGTCAGCCCCAGCATTTT CASSLPGSGQPQHF
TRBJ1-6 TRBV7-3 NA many TGTGCCAGCAGCTTAACGAGTTTCGCTAATTCACCCCTCCACTTT CASSLTSFANSPLHF
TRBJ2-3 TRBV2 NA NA TGTGCCAAGGGAGGATCGAAAGCCCCAGATACGCAGTATTTT CAKGGSKAPDTQYF
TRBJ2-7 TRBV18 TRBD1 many TGTGCCAGCTCGCCGACAGGGGGGTACGAGCAGTACTTC CASSPTGGYEQYF
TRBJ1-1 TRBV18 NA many TGTGCCAGCTCCCCCCCGGGCAGCCTGTTTACCATGAACACTGAAGCTTTCTTT CASSPPGSLFTMNTEAFF
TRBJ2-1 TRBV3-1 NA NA TGTGCCAGCAGCCAATTATGGGGGCTGAATGAGCAGTTCTTC CASSQLWGLNEQFF
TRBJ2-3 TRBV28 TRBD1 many TGTGCCAGCAGTTCAACAGGGGAGAGGGTGGCAGATACGCAGTATTTT CASSSTGERVADTQYF
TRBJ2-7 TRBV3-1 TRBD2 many TGTGCCAGCAGCCCCGGACTAGCCACATACGAGCAGTACTTC CASSPGLATYEQYF
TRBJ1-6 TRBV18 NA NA TGTGCCAGCTCACCACCGACAGTCTGGGCGGGTAGTTCACCCCTCCACTTT CASSPPTVWAGSSPLHF
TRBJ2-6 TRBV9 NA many TGTGCCAGCAGCCCCAATACGTTTTCTGGGGCCAACGTCCTGACTTTC CASSPNTFSGANVLTF
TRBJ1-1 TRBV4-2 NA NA TGTGCCAGCAGCCAAGACCTCCGGGACACTATGAGTGAAGCTTTCTTT CASSQDLRDTMSEAFF
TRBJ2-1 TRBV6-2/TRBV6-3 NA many TGTGCCAGCAGAAGGGCGGGCTCCCACTACAATGAGCAGTTCTTC CASRRAGSHYNEQFF
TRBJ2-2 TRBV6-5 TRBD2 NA TGTGCCAGCAGTTACTCTATTAGCGGGGCCGGGGAGCTGTTTTTT CASSYSISGAGELFF
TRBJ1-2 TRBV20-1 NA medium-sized TGCAGTGCTAGAGCCCCCGCAGGGGACGCGAACTATGGCTACACCTTC CSARAPAGDANYGYTF